Listed below are T cell receptor beta chains from one sample, sequenced in a study of chemoradiotherapy in HPV16-positive cancers. Method: immunoSEQ multiplex PCR; TCRdb's copy keeps in-frame clones and lacks some. This table holds about 30,000 clones, roughly 80% found once. Sequenced material: blood, taken from a patient who underwent chemoradiotherapy. Every receptor here comes from a human donor with HPV-associated anogenital cancer. Each CDR3 is given with its conserved first and last residue. The D gene is left open where the match is weak. Some rows have no size entry. The others give once, few or many, or a class for an expanded clone.

TRBV18,TRBJ1-1,.,.,TGTGCCAGCTCACCTCCCTCCCACAGGAACACTGAAGCTTTCTTT,CASSPPSHRNTEAFF
TRBV30,TRBJ2-7,TRBD2,.,TGTGCCTGGAGTGGTGGGGGGCTAGCGGGGTTTAAAACTTACTTC,CAWSGGGLAGFKTYF
TRBV19,TRBJ2-5,TRBD2,.,TGTGCCAGTAGTATAGCCGGGACTAGCGGGGGCGGGGAGACCCAGTACTTC,CASSIAGTSGGGETQYF
TRBV5-1,TRBJ2-7,TRBD1,.,TGCGCCAGCAGCTCGGGACAGGGGCTTAGGGAGCAGTACTTC,CASSSGQGLREQYF
TRBV9,TRBJ2-2,.,.,TGTGCCAGCAGCTCAGCCCGCGTTGACACCGGGGAGCTGTTTTTT,CASSSARVDTGELFF
TRBV29-1,TRBJ1-2,.,.,TGCAGCGTGTCCTTGGGGGATGGCTACACCTTC,CSVSLGDGYTF
TRBV5-1,TRBJ2-5,.,.,TGCGCCAGCAGCAAGGGCAGCGGACTCACGGGGGAGACCCAGTACTTC,CASSKGSGLTGETQYF
TRBV28,TRBJ1-2,TRBD1,.,TGTGCCAGCAGTTCACAGGGGGCCAGTGGCTACACCTTC,CASSSQGASGYTF
TRBV7-2,TRBJ2-5,.,.,TGTGCCAGCAGCCGGACGTACCAAGAGACCCAGTACTTC,CASSRTYQETQYF
TRBV18,TRBJ1-1,.,.,TGTGCCAGCTCACCGCGGTACCCGAACACTGAAGCTTTCTTT,CASSPRYPNTEAFF
TRBV5-1,TRBJ2-1,.,.,TGCGCCAGCAGCCCCGGTTCGGGCCCATCCAATGAGCAGTTCTTC,CASSPGSGPSNEQFF
TRBV5-8,TRBJ1-3,.,once,TGTGCCAGCAGCTTGAACACAGGACAGCCTGGAAACACCATATATTTT,CASSLNTGQPGNTIYF
TRBV5-1,TRBJ2-1,TRBD1,.,TGCGCCAGCAGCTTGGCAAAGACAGGGGGCTCCTACAATGAGCAGTTCTTC,CASSLAKTGGSYNEQFF
TRBV2,TRBJ2-2,.,.,TGTGCCAGCCTCTGGACAGAGGACACCGGGGAGCTGTTTTTT,CASLWTEDTGELFF
TRBV18,TRBJ1-6,TRBD1,.,TGTGCCAGCTCACCGACGGGACAGGGGGATTCACCCCTCCACTTT,CASSPTGQGDSPLHF
TRBV7-9,TRBJ1-4,TRBD1,few,TGTGCCAGCAGCTTAGGCACAGGGGGGAATGAAAAACTGTTTTTT,CASSLGTGGNEKLFF
TRBV28,TRBJ2-5,TRBD1,.,TGTGCCAGCACCCCGGGACAGGGATCCTCGGGGACCCAGTACTTC,CASTPGQGSSGTQYF
TRBV15,TRBJ1-3,TRBD1,.,TGTGCCACCAGATTACAGGGGGCGCTTAACACCATATATTTT,CATRLQGALNTIYF
TRBV6-5,TRBJ2-7,.,.,TGTGCCAGCAGTTACGCTTCGAGGGGGGGTGGGGAGCAGTACTTC,CASSYASRGGGEQYF
TRBV5-1,TRBJ1-2,.,.,TGCGCCAGCAGCTTGGACGGATCCTTGGGCTTACCCTTC,CASSLDGSLGLPF
TRBV4-1,TRBJ2-7,.,.,TGCGCCAGCAGCCAAGACTGGGGGTACGAGCAGTACTTC,CASSQDWGYEQYF
TRBV5-4,TRBJ2-5,TRBD2,.,TGTGCCAGCAGCTTGGGGGGACTAGCGGTAGAGACCCAGTACTTC,CASSLGGLAVETQYF
TRBV6-5,TRBJ1-4,TRBD1,.,TGTGCCAGCAGAACAGGGGGAGAAGAAAAACTGTTTTTT,CASRTGGEEKLFF
TRBV27,TRBJ1-5,.,.,TGTGCCAGCAGTTCAACAGTCAATCAGCCCCAGCATTTT,CASSSTVNQPQHF
TRBV15,TRBJ1-2,.,.,TGTGCCACCAGCAGAGGGGGCGCGGACTATGGCTACACCTTC,CATSRGGADYGYTF
TRBV4-1,TRBJ2-1,TRBD2,few,TGCGCCAGCAGCCCCGGACTAGCAGCAGCGACTGAGCAGTTCTTC,CASSPGLAAATEQFF
TRBV18,TRBJ1-5,.,.,TGTGCCAGCTCACCACAGAACACCCTATCCAATCAGCCCCAGCATTTT,CASSPQNTLSNQPQHF
TRBV27,TRBJ1-1,.,.,TGTGCCAGCAGGGGACATTCGAACACTGAAGCTTTCTTT,CASRGHSNTEAFF
TRBV2,TRBJ1-3,.,.,TGTGCCAGCAGTGAGGGCAGGGCCATCTCTGGAAACACCATATATTTT,CASSEGRAISGNTIYF
TRBV5-1,TRBJ1-4,.,.,TGCGCCAGCAGCGAGGTCCCTAATGAAAAACTGTTTTTT,CASSEVPNEKLFF
TRBV19,TRBJ1-5,.,.,TGTGCCAGTAGTATCATCAAGAAGCAGCCCCAGCATTTT,CASSIIKKQPQHF
TRBV5-6,TRBJ1-6,.,.,TGTGCCAGCAGCTTTGGGGGCGCGAGGAATAATTCACCCCTCCACTTT,CASSFGGARNNSPLHF
TRBV9,TRBJ2-3,.,.,TGTGCCAGCAGCGTAGCCGTGAAGGATACGCAGTATTTT,CASSVAVKDTQYF
TRBV7-9,TRBJ1-5,TRBD1,.,TGTGCCAGCAGCTCGGGACAGGGCGCATTGCCCCAGCATTTT,CASSSGQGALPQHF
TRBV5-4,TRBJ2-7,.,.,TGTGCCAGCAGCTGGAGGGATAGTGCGATCTACGAGCAGTACTTC,CASSWRDSAIYEQYF
TRBV27,TRBJ2-2,.,.,TGTGCCAGCAGTCTTCGTCCACCCAAGACGAACACCGGGGAGCTGTTTTTT,CASSLRPPKTNTGELFF
TRBV28,TRBJ1-2,.,.,TGTGCCAGCAGTTTATCGGGCGACATCTATGGCTACACCTTC,CASSLSGDIYGYTF
TRBV6-5,TRBJ1-2,.,.,TGTGCCAGCAGTTACCGGACATCGCCATCAGGCTACACCTTC,CASSYRTSPSGYTF
TRBV7-9,TRBJ2-3,.,.,TGTGCCAGCAGTGTCTATGGATCAGATACGCAGTATTTT,CASSVYGSDTQYF
TRBV29-1,TRBJ2-5,TRBD2,.,TGCAGCGTTACAACTAGCGGGGGGGCCCCCCAAGAGACCCAGTACTTC,CSVTTSGGAPQETQYF
TRBV7-9,TRBJ2-1,.,.,TGTGCCAGCAGGAGCGGGTACAATGAGCAGTTCTTC,CASRSGYNEQFF
TRBV5-1,TRBJ1-3,.,.,TGCGCCAGCAGCTTGGGCGGAAACACCATATATTTT,CASSLGGNTIYF